Described below is a single T cell receptor beta chain sequence and its context. This sample is part of a study of cytomegalovirus exposure and HLA in healthy donors. The PCR used 60 Vbeta and 13 Jbeta primers. Method: immunoSEQ multiplex PCR; TCRdb's copy keeps in-frame clones and lacks some. The sample comprises more than 85,000 clones, less than 80% of which are singletons, and around 1.3% rests with the top ten. Sequenced sample: PBMCs. This TCR derives from a man between 25 and 39 years old in good health and CMV-seronegative.

The CDR3 here is CASSLWTSGGNEQYF. CDR3 sequence (DNA): TGTGCCAGCAGCCTATGGACTAGCGGGGGAAACGAGCAGTACTTC. The chain is built from TRBV7-2 and TRBJ2-7; TRBD2 matches at 13 bases. V was clipped by 5 bases and J by 5 bases; unmatched bases: 6. This CDR3 is 15 amino acids long. Germline-derived CDR1 and CDR2 are SGHTA and FQGNSA.